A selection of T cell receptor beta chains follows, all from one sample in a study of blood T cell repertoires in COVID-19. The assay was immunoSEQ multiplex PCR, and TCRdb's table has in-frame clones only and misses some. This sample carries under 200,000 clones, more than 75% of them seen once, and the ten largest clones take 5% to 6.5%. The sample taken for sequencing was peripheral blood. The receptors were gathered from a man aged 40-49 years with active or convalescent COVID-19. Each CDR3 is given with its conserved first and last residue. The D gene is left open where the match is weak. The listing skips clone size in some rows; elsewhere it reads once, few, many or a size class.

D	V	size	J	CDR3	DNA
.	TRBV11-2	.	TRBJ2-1	CASSLARVGGAEQFF	TGTGCCAGCAGCTTAGCGCGTGTTGGTGGGGCTGAGCAGTTCTTC
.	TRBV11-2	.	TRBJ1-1	CASSPGTYEAFF	TGTGCCAGCAGCCCCGGGACATATGAAGCTTTCTTT
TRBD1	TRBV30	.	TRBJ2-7	CAWSQGAGEQYF	TGTGCCTGGAGCCAGGGGGCTGGGGAGCAGTACTTC
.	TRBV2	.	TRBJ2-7	CASSPDRLGSHEQYF	TGTGCCAGCAGTCCAGACAGGTTGGGTTCCCACGAGCAGTACTTC
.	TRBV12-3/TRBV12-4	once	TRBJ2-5	CASTTGRGTQYF	TGTGCCAGCACAACCGGTCGGGGGACCCAGTACTTC
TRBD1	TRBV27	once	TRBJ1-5	CASSPNRGAQPQHF	TGTGCCAGCAGTCCCAACAGGGGAGCTCAGCCCCAGCATTTT
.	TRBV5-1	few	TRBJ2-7	CASSSGGLVYEQYF	TGCGCCAGCAGCTCCGGAGGGTTAGTCTACGAGCAGTACTTC
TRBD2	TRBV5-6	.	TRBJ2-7	CASSLDQTSGRSDYEQYF	TGTGCCAGCAGCTTGGATCAGACTAGCGGGAGAAGCGACTACGAGCAGTACTTC
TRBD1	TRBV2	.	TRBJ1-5	CASNDRTGGNQPQHF	TGTGCCAGCAACGATCGGACAGGGGGCAATCAGCCCCAGCATTTT
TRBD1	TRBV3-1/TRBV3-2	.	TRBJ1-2	CASRGGQVDGYTF	TGTGCCAGCAGAGGGGGACAGGTAGATGGCTACACCTTC
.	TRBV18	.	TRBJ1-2	CASSPTDRGYGYTF	TGTGCCAGCTCACCGACGGACCGCGGGTATGGCTACACCTTC
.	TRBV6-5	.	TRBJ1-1	CASSYLGGSIEAFF	TGTGCCAGCAGTTACTTGGGGGGTTCCATCGAAGCTTTCTTT
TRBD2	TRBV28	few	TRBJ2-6	CASSLSGGSGANVLTF	TGTGCCAGCAGTTTATCGGGGGGCTCTGGGGCCAACGTCCTGACTTTC
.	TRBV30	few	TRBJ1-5	CAWSAGVKNQPQHF	TGTGCCTGGAGTGCCGGAGTCAAAAATCAGCCCCAGCATTTT
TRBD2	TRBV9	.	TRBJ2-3	CASSGSGAFTDTQYF	TGTGCCAGCAGCGGAAGCGGGGCGTTCACAGATACGCAGTATTTT
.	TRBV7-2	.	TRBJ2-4	CASSSRTSIVNIQYF	TGTGCCAGCAGCTCCCGGACATCCATTGTAAACATTCAGTACTTC